A single TCR beta chain is shown here with its context. As yet, its antigen is unknown. The sample is drawn from a study of CD8 T cells in ankylosing spondylitis. Notes on the study in general: Blood of patients with ankylosing spondylitis appeared to be characterized by a TCR beta motif of about eight highly homologous variants. Clones linked to the disease showed a CD8+ phenotype. They occurred at relatively low frequencies in peripheral blood.

The CDR3 length is 13 residues. CDR1 is MNHNS, CDR2 SASEGT, per germline. V lost 0 bases and J 6 bases, leaving 5 bases between the germline ends. Making use of molecular barcodes, quantitative 5'-RACE generated TCR beta libraries. TCRdb passed the 5' RACE reads through MiXCR, listing each CDR3 protein once. Here the sample spans about 160,000 distinct CDR3 sequences, under 55% being singletons. The source is a male donor with ankylosing spondylitis. Sequenced: synovial fluid, either unsorted or a sorted T cell fraction (not recorded which). The chain joins TRBV6-1 to TRBJ2-2; tentatively, D is TRBD2 (5 bases). As DNA, the CDR3 is TGTGCCAGCAGTGAAGCGAGGGCCGGGGAGCTGTTTTTT. It yields the protein CASSEARAGELFF.